This TCR beta chain was identified during a study of blood T cell repertoires in COVID-19 (dated by TCRdb to the early 2020s). In terms of the full investigation: Samples from collaborators originated in the United States, Italy and Spain and spanned both the acute and convalescent phases of COVID-19. The prospective study material was composed of cDNA or gDNA derived from T cells, B-cell-depleted T cells, or PBMCs. Deeply sampled blood TCRbeta repertoires from subjects exposed to, actively infected with, or recovered from COVID-19 were included in the dataset. The repertoires were released in a freely available public database meant as a resource for research on the immune response to SARS-CoV-2. Samples were obtained from the ongoing ImmuneRACE study (first 160 participants) and from over a thousand subjects provided by 6 global collaborators. The sample metadata nearly always contained a de-identified subject ID, COVID-19 status, age in years and sex. HLA class I and class II types, where available, came from metadata supplied by the sample provider rather than from assay-based typing. Study-level results and caveats: The amount of clinical and demographic metadata varied by source and participant and was provided uncurated.

The CDR3 runs 15 residues from the cysteine to the phenylalanine. Only the CDR3 DNA stays, 45 bases, in frame from base 1. From the germline V gene, CDR1 is KGHSY and CDR2 is FQNENV. V lost 4 bases and J lost 3 bases; the stretch between them is 13 bases long. The immunoSEQ Assay, a bias-controlled multiplex PCR, was used to amplify TCRbeta CDR3 regions from genomic DNA. For the original study's pipeline: Nucleated cell counts per sample were estimated from amplification of reference gene primers within the assay. To quantify the absolute abundance of each unique TCRbeta CDR3 rearrangement, sequence reads were collapsed and filtered. For each sample, productive Simpson clonality was calculated by taking the square root of Simpson's diversity index across productive rearrangements. This immuneACCESS table, as held by TCRdb, lists in-frame sequences with V and J called but not all clones. Of the missing ones, under half trace to an unresolved V gene in checked studies; the others have no known cause. That table supplies the V and J calls and clone size; D and trimming were determined from the DNA. The sample yields approximately 260,000 clones; roughly nine tenths were counted once. The top ten hold approximately 2% of the sample.

Notes on this clone: The antigen this receptor binds is unknown. No much larger clone is present one base from it, and per-base qualities are unavailable.

In the prospective study, participants were about 18 to 90 years old, resided in about two dozen geographic areas of the United States, and were enrolled through a virtual design. Cohort assignment in the prospective study relied on participant-reported clinical history from a screening survey and a study questionnaire. Recovered participants in ImmuneRACE Cohort 3 were defined as having two consecutive negative NP/OP PCR tests, clearance from a healthcare professional, or resolution of symptoms. Mobile phlebotomists in the prospective study collected whole blood, serum and a nasopharyngeal or oropharyngeal swab from every participant. Participants in the prospective study had the option to provide additional blood draws and questionnaires over a roughly 2-month period. Before DNA extraction, blood samples from the prospective study were shipped at room temperature or frozen.

The clonotype originates from a woman between 55 and 75 years old who had recovered from COVID-19. The chain employs TRBV16 and TRBJ1-5, with a tentative D gene TRBD1 over 6 matching bases. Material for sequencing was PBMCs or T cells enriched from blood (not recorded which). The DNA sequence reads TGTGCCAGCAGCCGTAGGGCAGGGGCCAATCAGCCCCAGCATTTT. Its product reads: CASSRRAGANQPQHF.